A single sample gave rise to the 21 T cell receptor beta chains below, sequenced in a study of T-cell memory formation after mild COVID-19. From the 5' RACE reads, TCRdb called clonotypes with MiXCR, one entry per CDR3 protein. The data contain roughly 580,000 distinct CDR3 sequences, about a sixth of them singletons. The sequenced material came from PBMCs or a T cell subset sorted from them (not recorded which). All receptors derive from an adult woman who had mild COVID-19 (a few samples of this study predate the infection). Cell type and time point are not known.

The table lists this clonotype with many counts. This chain joins TRBV4-2 and TRBJ2-7; 11 bases match TRBD2. The CDR3 extends over 14 amino acids. Trimming cost V 3 bases and J 7 bases; bases outside gene matches: 5. Germline CDR1 reads LGHNA; CDR2 reads YNFKEQ. The CDR3 sequence is CASSQVAGGPEQYF. The CDR3 DNA reads TGTGCCAGCAGCCAGGTAGCGGGAGGGCCGGAGCAGTACTTC.

The J gene is TRBJ2-1, the V gene TRBV9; D may be TRBD2 (6 bases). Deletions cut 0 bases from V and 4 bases from J, with 20 bases between. Germline CDR1 is SGDLS and CDR2 is YYNGEE. CDR3 length: 18 amino acids. DNA of the CDR3: TGTGCCAGCAGCGTAGAGGATTGGAGCGGGCGAAGGTACAATGAGCAGTTCTTC. Encoded protein: CASSVEDWSGRRYNEQFF.

The table lists this clonotype with a few counts. This chain joins TRBV5-8 and TRBJ2-2; D may be TRBD2 (5 bases). The CDR3 totals 19 residues. Germline-derived CDR1 and CDR2 are SGHTS and YDEGEE. V lost 3 bases and J lost 6, with 27 bases in between. As DNA, the CDR3 is TGTGCCAGCAGCTATCTGGGCTGGGAGACCTGGAGGATCGCCGGGGAGCTGTTTTTT. This gives the protein CASSYLGWETWRIAGELFF.

This clonotype was observed a few times. The V call is TRBV30, the J call TRBJ2-7, with 7 bases that match TRBD2. CDR1 is GTSNPN, CDR2 SVGIG, per germline (reference sequence). J gave up 0 bases and V 3 bases, and 5 bases lay outside the gene matches. The CDR3 contains 14 residues. The CDR3 sequence is CAWRSKRGSYEQYF. CDR3 DNA: TGTGCCTGGAGATCCAAGCGGGGCTCCTACGAGCAGTACTTC.

This chain joins TRBV4-2 and TRBJ2-7; D call uncertain. CDR3 length: 15 residues. Germline V gives CDR1 LGHNA, CDR2 YNFKEQ. The V gene lost 0 bases and the J gene lost 0 bases, with 9 bases spanning the gap. The CDR3: CASSQDQYSSYEQYF. In nucleotides, the CDR3 is TGTGCCAGCAGCCAAGATCAGTACAGCTCCTACGAGCAGTACTTC.

This chain joins TRBV7-2 and TRBJ2-5, with 9 bases aligning to TRBD2. From germline, CDR1 is SGHTA and CDR2 FQGNSA. V dropped 5 bases and J dropped 5; count of bases not matched to a gene: 9. This CDR3 has 15 amino acids. CDR3 sequence: CASSPTGLAGETQYF. The CDR3 bases are TGTGCCAGCAGCCCCACGGGACTAGCTGGGGAGACCCAGTACTTC.

The J gene is TRBJ2-7, the V gene TRBV7-9; D ambiguous. CDR3 length equals 16 residues. The V gene's germline CDR1 is SEHNR and CDR2 FQNEAQ (reference sequence). V lost 1 base, J lost 3 bases, and 16 bases lay in between. CDR3 in DNA: TGTGCCAGCAGCTTAGGGGCCGGCTACATTGACTACGAGCAGTACTTC. It translates to CASSLGAGYIDYEQYF.

V and J are TRBV19 and TRBJ2-7, with 8 nucleotides matching TRBD1. The germline V gene encodes CDR1 LNHDA and CDR2 SQIVND (reference sequence). The CDR3 length is 13 residues. Germline trimming cut 9 bases from V and 1 base from J; bases unmatched to any gene: 5. Here the CDR3 DNA reads TGTGCCAGCTCAGGGGGCGCTTCCTACGAGCAGTACTTC. It is translated as CASSGGASYEQYF.

The rearrangement links TRBV6-5 to TRBJ2-1; 11 nucleotides match TRBD2. CDR3 length: 15 residues. J was trimmed by 9 bases and V by 5 bases; bases with no gene match: 9. Germline V lookup: CDR1 MNHEY, CDR2 SVGAGI. CDR3 DNA: TGTGCCAGCAGTCTCCAACTAGCGGGGGCTGGTGAGCAGTTCTTC. Encoded protein: CASSLQLAGAGEQFF.

This clonotype was picked up a small number of times. The rearrangement joins TRBV7-9 to TRBJ1-4; D gene uncertain. The germline V gene encodes CDR1 SEHNR and CDR2 FQNEAQ (reference sequence). The CDR3 is 14 residues long. V was pared by 8 bases and J by 4 bases, with 14 bases between. The CDR3 sequence is CASASEGINEKLFF. CDR3 DNA: TGTGCCAGCGCAAGCGAGGGAATTAATGAAAAACTGTTTTTT. The full variable domain, in which reference TRBV7-9 and TRBJ1-4 provide the parts outside the CDR3, is DTGVSQNPRHKITKRGQNVTFRCDPISEHNRLYWYRQTLGQGPEFLTYFQNEAQLEKSRLLSDRFSAERPKGSFSTLEIQRTEQGDSAMYLCASASEGINEKLFFGSGTQLSVL.

V gene TRBV20-1 combines with J gene TRBJ1-2; 7 bases agree with TRBD1. V was clipped by 2 bases and J by 6 bases; unmatched bases: 6. Germline CDR1 reads DFQATT; CDR2 reads SNEGSKA (reference sequence). This CDR3 comprises 13 residues. The CDR3 loop is CSARPPGGDGYTF. The CDR3 nucleotides read TGCAGTGCTAGACCCCCAGGGGGGGATGGCTACACCTTC.

This clonotype was detected only a few times. This chain uses TRBV5-4 with TRBJ2-4; 7 bases match TRBD2. V lost 0 bases, J lost 7 bases, and 10 bases stayed unmatched. Germline loops: CDR1 SGHNT, CDR2 YYREEE (reference sequence). The CDR3 has 16 residues. CDR3 coding DNA: TGTGCCAGCAGCTTGGGTGGCGGGAGAGGAGGGAACATTCAGTACTTC. It encodes CASSLGGGRGGNIQYF.

The J gene is TRBJ2-1, the V gene TRBV11-2, with a possible D match to TRBD1 (5 bases). The CDR3 totals 15 residues. Germline assignment: CDR1 SGHAT and CDR2 FQNNGV. Trimming removed 0 bases from V and 3 bases from J, with 9 bases in between. Here the CDR3 reads CASSLEQGNYNEQFF. The CDR3 DNA is TGTGCCAGCAGCTTAGAGCAGGGCAACTACAATGAGCAGTTCTTC.

This clonotype was seen a handful of times. The CDR3 region has the DNA TGTGCCAGCAGTTACGGGGGACAGGGGTACGAGCAGTACTTC. This translates into CASSYGGQGYEQYF. The chain combines TRBV6-5 with TRBJ2-7; the match to TRBD1 covers 10 bases. Germline-derived CDR1 and CDR2 are MNHEY and SVGAGI. The CDR3 contains 14 residues. Trimming cost V 2 bases and J 4 bases; bases outside gene matches: 2.

The rearrangement links TRBV24-1 to TRBJ2-5; possibly TRBD2 for D (5 bases). Per germline, CDR1 KGHDR and CDR2 SFDVKD. Trimming shortened V by 4 bases and J by 9 bases, and 23 bases separated the two germline ends. This CDR3 has 16 residues. CDR3 amino acids: CATSDPRAGPPWAQYF. CDR3 sequence (DNA): TGTGCCACCAGTGACCCGAGGGCGGGTCCCCCGTGGGCCCAGTACTTC.

This clonotype has ten or more counts. The gene calls are TRBV7-3 and TRBJ1-1; possible D gene TRBD1, 6 bases. Between the trimmed V and J ends, which lost 5 bases and 5 bases, there was a span of 15 bases. This CDR3 has 14 residues. Germline V CDR1 and CDR2: SGHTA, FQGTGA. This CDR3 reads CASSQQGMGTEAFF. In nucleotides, the CDR3 is TGTGCCAGCAGCCAACAGGGAATGGGGACTGAAGCTTTCTTT.

The rearrangement joins TRBV5-1 to TRBJ2-7; 8 bases fit TRBD1. Germline assignment: CDR1 SGHRS and CDR2 YFSETQ. The CDR3 sequence is 15 residues long. J was trimmed by 2 bases and V by 2 bases; bases with no gene match: 6. DNA for the CDR3: TGCGCCAGCAGCTTAAGGACAGGGCGACCCTACGAGCAGTACTTC. As protein: CASSLRTGRPYEQYF.

This clonotype has a handful of counts. V gene TRBV5-1 combines with J gene TRBJ2-2; tentative D call: TRBD1 (5 bases). Germline CDR1 reads SGHRS; CDR2 reads YFSETQ. V was pared by 0 bases and J by 4 bases, with 16 bases between. There are 17 residues in the CDR3. CDR3 residues: CASSLVGRGFATGELFF. The CDR3 DNA reads as TGCGCCAGCAGCTTGGTTGGTAGGGGTTTCGCCACCGGGGAGCTGTTTTTT.

The genes are TRBV15 and TRBJ1-6; 9 bases line up with TRBD1. V was clipped by 6 bases and J by 10 bases; unmatched bases: 10. The CDR3 is 15 amino acids. Germline V lookup: CDR1 LNHNV, CDR2 YYDKDF (reference sequence). CDR3 residues: CATSPRGQGKSPLHF. The CDR3 nucleotides are TGTGCCACCAGTCCCCGAGGACAGGGGAAATCACCCCTCCACTTT.

The genes are TRBV6-6 and TRBJ1-6; no definite D call. CDR3 length: 13 residues. Germline assignment: CDR1 MNHNY and CDR2 SVGAGI (reference sequence). V shed 0 bases and J shed 13 bases, with 10 bases lying between them. The DNA for the CDR3 is TGTGCCAGCAGTTACTCTGGGGATCTCCCCCTCCACTTT. Its protein is CASSYSGDLPLHF.

The V call is TRBV5-1, the J call TRBJ2-4; the D gene could be TRBD1 or TRBD2 (5 bases each). Germline loops: CDR1 SGHRS, CDR2 YFSETQ. The CDR3 extends over 13 amino acids. The V end was cut by 0 bases, the J end by 5 bases, with 6 bases between. CDR3 sequence reads: CASSLGDQNIQYF. CDR3 bases: TGCGCCAGCAGCTTGGGGGACCAAAACATTCAGTACTTC.